The rows below give T cell receptor beta chains drawn from one sample of a study of monozygotic twins with inflammatory bowel disease. TCRdb re-called the 5' RACE reads and catalogs CDR3 proteins one per entry, DNA excluded. The sample includes 300,000 to 400,000 distinct CDR3 sequences. Sequenced material: blood. These TCRs come from a human donor with ulcerative colitis or Crohn's disease, or a healthy co-twin of an affected twin (not recorded which). Each CDR3 is given with its conserved first and last residue. The order of the fields is CDR3 protein, V gene, J gene.

CDR3 protein: CSVTGTGAFYEQYF
V gene: TRBV29-1
J gene: TRBJ2-7

CDR3 protein: CASSRGQTSYNEQFF
V gene: TRBV5-1
J gene: TRBJ2-1

CDR3 protein: CASSHLGSEQYF
V gene: TRBV4-2
J gene: TRBJ2-7

CDR3 protein: CASSQSDRVNEQFF
V gene: TRBV4-3
J gene: TRBJ2-1

CDR3 protein: CASSPVGTAMNTEAFF
V gene: TRBV6-1
J gene: TRBJ1-1

CDR3 protein: CASSTRTSNYGYTF
V gene: TRBV19
J gene: TRBJ1-2

CDR3 protein: CASSQEGPNTGELFF
V gene: TRBV4-1
J gene: TRBJ2-2

CDR3 protein: CASTPGQTYEQYF
V gene: TRBV28
J gene: TRBJ2-7

CDR3 protein: CATSLRLAPYEQYF
V gene: TRBV15
J gene: TRBJ2-7

CDR3 protein: CASSLPLRETGNSPLHF
V gene: TRBV5-6
J gene: TRBJ1-6

CDR3 protein: CASSVTAGSQETQYF
V gene: TRBV9
J gene: TRBJ2-5

CDR3 protein: CASSQKNRVGTGELFF
V gene: TRBV28
J gene: TRBJ2-2

CDR3 protein: CASSQGDRSGYTEAFF
V gene: TRBV4-3
J gene: TRBJ1-1

CDR3 protein: CASSQGTSLPQETQYF
V gene: TRBV5-6
J gene: TRBJ2-5

CDR3 protein: CASSERGYNSPLHF
V gene: TRBV25-1
J gene: TRBJ1-6

CDR3 protein: CASSYRGGAEGYTF
V gene: TRBV5-1
J gene: TRBJ1-2

CDR3 protein: CASSWGALAQFF
V gene: TRBV7-2
J gene: TRBJ2-1

CDR3 protein: CASSSDGTQYF
V gene: TRBV5-1
J gene: TRBJ2-5

CDR3 protein: CASSLDGGWDEQFF
V gene: TRBV5-1
J gene: TRBJ2-1

CDR3 protein: CASSPEGGKAEAFF
V gene: TRBV6-1
J gene: TRBJ1-1

CDR3 protein: CSAREPRTVPYGYTF
V gene: TRBV20-1
J gene: TRBJ1-2

CDR3 protein: CASSPIGGGNEQYF
V gene: TRBV28
J gene: TRBJ2-7

CDR3 protein: CASSLLGTSRSYEQYF
V gene: TRBV5-1
J gene: TRBJ2-7

CDR3 protein: CASSPHQQGAITGELFF
V gene: TRBV3-1
J gene: TRBJ2-2

CDR3 protein: CSARDRGLVTEAFF
V gene: TRBV20-1
J gene: TRBJ1-1

CDR3 protein: CASSGKKGPAYEQYF
V gene: TRBV6-1
J gene: TRBJ2-7

CDR3 protein: CASSSSRDRGNEQFF
V gene: TRBV7-6
J gene: TRBJ2-1

CDR3 protein: CASSSGQTYEQYF
V gene: TRBV5-1
J gene: TRBJ2-7

CDR3 protein: CASSLGTGGYRSTEAFF
V gene: TRBV12-3/TRBV12-4
J gene: TRBJ1-1

CDR3 protein: CASSFLVAGDYEQYF
V gene: TRBV7-2
J gene: TRBJ2-7

CDR3 protein: CASSQGGGQVYNEQFF
V gene: TRBV4-2
J gene: TRBJ2-1

CDR3 protein: CASSQDWTSRKGNTIYF
V gene: TRBV4-2
J gene: TRBJ1-3

CDR3 protein: CASSLVPADYGYTF
V gene: TRBV7-9
J gene: TRBJ1-2

CDR3 protein: CASSQWTSGAGDTQYF
V gene: TRBV4-3
J gene: TRBJ2-3

CDR3 protein: CASRPVPSTDTQYF
V gene: TRBV5-4
J gene: TRBJ2-3

CDR3 protein: CASSSVGVNSYEQYF
V gene: TRBV5-5
J gene: TRBJ2-7

CDR3 protein: CASSFRGQGDGYTF
V gene: TRBV5-6
J gene: TRBJ1-2

CDR3 protein: CAHREGSGETQYF
V gene: TRBV7-8
J gene: TRBJ2-5

CDR3 protein: CASSQDRTSDEQYF
V gene: TRBV4-3
J gene: TRBJ2-7

CDR3 protein: CASRPLTDTQYF
V gene: TRBV6-2/TRBV6-3
J gene: TRBJ2-3

CDR3 protein: CASSPSLPSGGRYNEQFF
V gene: TRBV5-1
J gene: TRBJ2-1

CDR3 protein: CARPGQGGPSNGSPLHF
V gene: TRBV2
J gene: TRBJ1-6

CDR3 protein: CASSDLGRGGSADTQYF
V gene: TRBV6-1
J gene: TRBJ2-3

CDR3 protein: CSAEGGRATNNYGYTF
V gene: TRBV20-1
J gene: TRBJ1-2